The clone carrying this TCR beta chain appeared a few times. These data are taken from a study of T cells in Graves' hyperthyroidism and ophthalmopathy. RNA transcripts provided the source from which TCR beta CDR3 regions were amplified. In the first-round RT-PCR of the TCR CDR3, the HTBI primer set was used. TCRdb independently ran MiXCR on the multiplex PCR reads; one entry per CDR3 protein. The table records about 300,000 distinct CDR3 sequences, about 25% of them present only once. This CDR3 is built from 14 residues. With V trimmed by 4 bases and J by 5 bases, 6 bases remained unmatched. Uncontrolled infection, other autoimmune disease, pregnancy or lactation barred patients from enrollment.

Sequenced material: blood. The chain has TRBV12-3 or TRBV12-4 and TRBJ2-7; 9 nucleotides match TRBD1. The TCR was taken from a man in his forties with Graves' hyperthyroidism that later progressed to Graves' ophthalmopathy. CDR3 sequence reads: CASSSDRGFDEQYF. CDR3 DNA sequence: TGTGCCAGCAGTTCCGACAGGGGGTTCGACGAGCAGTACTTC.